Presented here are 21 T cell receptor beta chains from one specimen sequenced in a study of prognosis after radiotherapy for stage I lung cancer. Researchers used two-round multiplex PCR to amplify TCR beta CDR3 starting from genomic DNA. With primers specific to each TRBV and TRBJ gene, the first-round PCR was performed. TCRdb re-called the multiplex PCR reads with MiXCR, one entry per CDR3 protein. The table has about 35,000 distinct CDR3 sequences, 30% to 35% seen once. The material sequenced was PBMCs, taken before or after stereotactic body radiation therapy (not recorded which). Receptor source: a donor over 45 with non-small cell lung cancer.

This clonotype occurred many times. The CDR3 bases are TGCAGCGTTGAAGGGGGAAAGGACACAGATACGCAGTATTTT. Translating gives CSVEGGKDTDTQYF. The V and J genes are TRBV29-1 and TRBJ2-3; no reliable D call. Germline V gene sequence: CDR1 SQVTM, CDR2 ANQGSEA. This CDR3 is 14 amino acids long. V shed 1 base and J shed 2 bases, with 10 bases lying between them.

This clonotype has just a few counts. The V call is TRBV18, the J call TRBJ2-3, with D tentatively TRBD1 (6 bases). V was clipped by 3 bases and J by 0 bases, with 19 bases between them. Germline-derived CDR1 and CDR2 are KGHSH and LQKENI. The CDR3 has 18 residues. CDR3 protein: CASSPEQGLSQSTDTQYF. The DNA of the CDR3 is TGTGCCAGCTCACCCGAACAGGGCCTATCACAGAGCACAGATACGCAGTATTTT. The complete variable domain, with remaining parts taken from reference TRBV18 and TRBJ2-3, reads NAGVMQNPRHLVRRRGQEARLRCSPMKGHSHVYWYRQLPEEGLKFMVYLQKENIIDESGMPKERFSAEFPKEGPSILRIQQVVRGDSAAYFCASSPEQGLSQSTDTQYFGPGTRLTVL.

The chain joins TRBV4-1 to TRBJ2-4; the match to TRBD2 covers 8 bases. CDR3 length equals 19 residues. V shed 1 base and J 3 bases; nucleotides not matched to a gene: 14. CDR1 and CDR2 from the germline V gene are MGHRA and YSYEKL. Here the CDR3 DNA reads TGCGCCAGCAGCCAAGTGGGACTAGGGGTTCCTGTAGGCAAAAACATTCAGTACTTC. Translation gives CASSQVGLGVPVGKNIQYF.

This clonotype was seen ten or more times. The chain is built from TRBV5-1 and TRBJ2-7; 7 bases agree with TRBD1. This CDR3 has 14 amino acids. The J segment lost 6 bases and the V segment lost 0 bases, leaving 6 bases of the junction unmatched. Germline V CDR1 and CDR2: SGHRS, YFSETQ. CDR3 protein: CASSLVSGQSEQYF. The CDR3, as DNA: TGCGCCAGCAGCTTGGTGTCGGGACAGTCCGAGCAGTACTTC.

As to this clonotype: An end of the junction differs from the germline gene, which may be a read error. V gene TRBV7-8 combines with J gene TRBJ2-7; D is undetermined. Germline CDR1 SGHVS, CDR2 FQNEAQ. This CDR3 is 15 amino acids long. The CDR3 coding sequence is TGTGCCAGCAGCTTAGTTGGCGTGCTCCCCTACGATCAGTACTTC. It encodes CASSLVGVLPYDQYF.

This clonotype was found many times. The chain combines TRBV2 with TRBJ1-1; maybe TRBD1 (5 bases). This CDR3 is 15 amino acids long. Germline CDR1 SNHLY, CDR2 FYNNEI. V was trimmed by 2 bases and J by 0 bases, leaving 10 bases between them. CDR3 sequence: CASSEMAQVNTEAFF. The CDR3 DNA follows: TGTGCCAGCAGTGAAATGGCACAGGTGAACACTGAAGCTTTCTTT.

This clonotype has at least ten counts. The V gene is TRBV10-3, the J gene TRBJ1-1, with a tentative D call TRBD1 (5 bases). In germline, CDR1 is ENHRY, CDR2 SYGVKD. V gave up 4 bases and J gave up 2 bases, with 17 bases separating them. The CDR3 is 16 amino acids. CDR3 amino acids: CAISGTSRRINTEAFF. As DNA, the CDR3 is TGTGCCATCAGTGGGACATCGCGGAGAATTAACACTGAAGCTTTCTTT.

This clonotype was seen many times. The chain uses TRBV11-1 and TRBJ2-1, with D hard to call. Germline assignment: CDR1 SGHAT and CDR2 FQDESV (reference sequence). Trimming removed 0 bases from V and 10 bases from J, with 4 bases in between. This CDR3 spans 11 amino acids. The CDR3 sequence is CASSLAQEQFF. The CDR3 DNA follows: TGTGCCAGCAGCTTAGCCCAGGAGCAGTTCTTC.

The table lists this clonotype with many counts. The chain uses TRBV12-3 or TRBV12-4 and TRBJ1-5, with D tentatively TRBD1 (6 bases). Deletions cut 4 bases from V and 1 base from J, with 11 bases between. The CDR3 sequence is 15 residues long. The CDR3 region has the DNA TGTGCCAGCAGTTGGCAGGGGCTAAGCAATCAGCCCCAGCATTTT. This translates into CASSWQGLSNQPQHF.

With respect to this clonotype: A clone one base away is much larger, so this may be a read error. The J gene is TRBJ2-3, the V gene TRBV3-1; TRBD2 agrees at 9 bases. CDR3 length equals 13 residues. Germline-derived CDR1 and CDR2 are LGHDT and YNNKEL (reference sequence). CDR3 coding DNA: TGTGCCATCAGCCAGCAGACTAGCGGTACGCAGTATTTT. Its translation: CAISQQTSGTQYF.

This clonotype occurred many times. The chain links TRBV19 to TRBJ2-7; D may match TRBD1 or TRBD2 (6 bases each). The CDR3 has 14 amino acids. The V end was cut by 3 bases, the J end by 3 bases, with 12 bases between. The germline gives CDR1 LNHDA, CDR2 SQIVND (reference sequence). The CDR3 bases are TGTGCCAGTAGTATCGGGGGCTGGGACTACGAGCAGTACTTC. Translation gives CASSIGGWDYEQYF.

As regards this clonotype: No conserved phenylalanine or tryptophan is present at the end of the CDR3, so a read error is the likely explanation. V and J are TRBV25-1 and TRBJ2-7; D is unresolved. The CDR3 is made up of 13 amino acids. Germline V lookup: CDR1 MGHDK, CDR2 SYGVNS. V lost 0 bases and J lost 5, with 8 bases in between. The CDR3 is CASSEYIRDEQYL. The CDR3 DNA sequence: TGTGCCAGCAGTGAATATATCCGGGACGAGCAGTACTTA.

About this clonotype itself: An end of the junction does not agree with germline; a read error may underlie this. This chain joins TRBV6-1 and TRBJ1-5; D not resolved. Germline CDR1 reads MNHNS; CDR2 reads SASEGT. The CDR3 is made up of 18 amino acids. The CDR3 nucleotides read TGTGCCAGCAGTGAAGCGATTGAAAGGGTGCCGCGGGGTCAGCCCAAGCATTTT. Its translation is CASSEAIERVPRGQPKHF.

This clonotype was counted ten times or more. The rearrangement links TRBV9 to TRBJ1-3; no reliable D call. Germline CDR1 is SGDLS and CDR2 is YYNGEE. The CDR3 is made up of 12 amino acids. Trimming cost V 4 bases and J 5 bases, with 7 bases left between them. In DNA form, the CDR3 reads TGTGCCAGCAGCCCGGAGAGAAACACCATATATTTT. Translation: CASSPERNTIYF.

This clonotype was counted many times. The chain uses TRBV6-1 and TRBJ2-7; no clear D. CDR3 length equals 14 residues. The V and J ends lost 7 bases and 0 bases respectively, with 13 bases between them. Germline CDR1 reads MNHNS; CDR2 reads SASEGT. CDR3 amino acids: CASTGSFTSYEQYF. The DNA of the CDR3 is TGTGCCAGCACGGGCAGTTTTACCTCCTACGAGCAGTACTTC.

This clonotype was detected a few times. The junction departs from germline at one end; a sequencing error may be responsible. V is TRBV28 and J is TRBJ1-5; the match to TRBD1 covers 7 bases. The CDR3 runs 14 residues. Germline CDR1 reads MDHEN; CDR2 reads SYDVKM. CDR3 nucleotide sequence: TGTGCCAGCAACCCAGGGGGATGGGGTCAGCCCCAGCACTTT. Translation gives CASNPGGWGQPQHF.

This clonotype showed up many times. The genes are TRBV12-3 or TRBV12-4 and TRBJ2-7; D is uncertain. V lost 6 bases to trimming and J lost 6 bases, with 9 bases between them. This CDR3 is built from 11 residues. In DNA, the CDR3 is TGTGCCAGCAGCCGCCTTCGCGAGCAGTACTTC. This translates into CASSRLREQYF.

The CDR3 bases are TGTGCCAGCCGAATACTAGCGACAAGCTCCTACGAGCAGTACTTC. Amino acid sequence: CASRILATSSYEQYF. V and J are TRBV6-2 or TRBV6-3 and TRBJ2-7; 7 bases are shared with TRBD2. This CDR3 comprises 15 residues. Germline V CDR1 and CDR2: MNHEY, SVGEGT. V trimming: 8 bases; J trimming: 0 bases; junction bases outside the gene matches: 10.

This clonotype was recorded many times. CDR3 nucleotide sequence: TGTGCCAGCAGTTACCGAGGGACAGGGAACACTGAAGCTTTCTTT. Translated: CASSYRGTGNTEAFF. The chain employs TRBV6-5 and TRBJ1-1; 8 bases agree with TRBD1. The CDR3 runs 15 residues. Germline-derived CDR1 and CDR2 are MNHEY and SVGAGI. V shed 2 bases, J shed 1 base, and the junction held 3 bases outside the gene matches.

This clonotype was observed many times. This chain uses TRBV7-3 with TRBJ2-5; D is ambiguous. The CDR3 has 13 residues. Germline-derived CDR1 and CDR2 are SGHTA and FQGTGA. Trimming removed 5 bases at V and 5 bases at J, with 12 bases between. Here the CDR3 DNA reads TGTGCCAGCAGCCGAGTTGCGAAGGAGACCCAGTACTTC. This encodes CASSRVAKETQYF.

In its sample, this clonotype was seen many times. The chain recombines TRBV6-1 with TRBJ2-1; the D gene is possibly TRBD2 (5 bases). Germline lookup yields CDR1 MNHNS and CDR2 SASEGT. This CDR3 region has 14 residues. Trimming took off 6 bases at V and 0 bases at J, with 9 bases between the two ends. CDR3 sequence reads: CASSRGSSYNEQFF. Here the CDR3 DNA reads TGTGCCAGCAGCCGAGGGAGCTCCTACAATGAGCAGTTCTTC.